This T cell receptor beta chain was documented in a study of blood T cell repertoires in COVID-19. Clones were sequenced by immunoSEQ multiplex PCR, and TCRdb holds only the in-frame ones, with some missing. The sample carries about 220,000 clones, 88% recorded once. V was pared by 5 bases and J by 3 bases, with 10 bases between. This CDR3 region has 13 residues. The germline CDR1 and CDR2 sequences are ENHRY and SYGVKD. Cohorts were based on clinical histories the participants reported. The chain employs TRBV10-3 and TRBJ1-1; no definite D call. This receptor was obtained from a woman aged 30 to 39 who had recovered from COVID-19. Sample: PBMCs or T cells enriched from blood (not recorded which). The CDR3 bases are TGTGCCATCAGTTACACGGGGTACACTGAAGCTTTCTTT. Encoded protein: CAISYTGYTEAFF.